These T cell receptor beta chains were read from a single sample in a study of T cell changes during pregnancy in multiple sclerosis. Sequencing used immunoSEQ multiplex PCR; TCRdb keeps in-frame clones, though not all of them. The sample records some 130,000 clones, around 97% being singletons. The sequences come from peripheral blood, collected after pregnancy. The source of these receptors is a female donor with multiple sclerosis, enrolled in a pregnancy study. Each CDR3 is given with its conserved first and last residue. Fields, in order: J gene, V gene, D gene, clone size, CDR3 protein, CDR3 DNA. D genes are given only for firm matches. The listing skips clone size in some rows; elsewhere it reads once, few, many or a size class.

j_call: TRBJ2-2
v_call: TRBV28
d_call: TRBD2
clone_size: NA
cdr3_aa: CASSSRLAVNTGELFF
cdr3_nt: TGTGCCAGCAGTTCCCGACTAGCAGTGAACACCGGGGAGCTGTTTTTT

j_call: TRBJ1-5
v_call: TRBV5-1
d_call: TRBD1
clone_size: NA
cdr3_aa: CASSSQGDQPQHF
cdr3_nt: TGCGCCAGCAGCTCACAGGGGGATCAGCCCCAGCATTTT

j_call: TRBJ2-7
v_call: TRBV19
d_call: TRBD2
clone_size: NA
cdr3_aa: CASSISSGSYEQYF
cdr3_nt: TGTGCCAGTAGTATATCTAGCGGGAGCTACGAGCAGTACTTC

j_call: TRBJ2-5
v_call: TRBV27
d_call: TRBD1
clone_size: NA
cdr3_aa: CASSLGQTQETQYF
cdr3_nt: TGTGCCAGCAGTTTGGGACAGACGCAAGAGACCCAGTACTTC

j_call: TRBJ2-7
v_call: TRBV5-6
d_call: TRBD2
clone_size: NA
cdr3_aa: CASSWGSGSYEQYF
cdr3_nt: TGTGCCAGCAGCTGGGGAAGCGGGAGCTACGAGCAGTACTTC

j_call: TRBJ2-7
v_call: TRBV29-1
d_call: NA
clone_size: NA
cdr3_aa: CSFSQGSYEQYF
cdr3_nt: TGCAGCTTTTCACAGGGATCCTACGAGCAGTACTTC

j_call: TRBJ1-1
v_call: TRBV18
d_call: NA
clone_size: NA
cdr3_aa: CASSPRGTGLNTEAFF
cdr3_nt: TGTGCCAGCTCACCCCGGGGAACAGGGCTGAACACTGAAGCTTTCTTT

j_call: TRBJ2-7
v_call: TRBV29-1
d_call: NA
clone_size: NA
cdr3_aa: CSVGRASYEQYF
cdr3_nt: TGCAGCGTTGGCAGGGCCTCCTACGAGCAGTACTTC

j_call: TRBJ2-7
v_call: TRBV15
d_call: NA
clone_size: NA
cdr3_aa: CATSRGRLSYEQYF
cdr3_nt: TGTGCCACCAGCAGAGGTCGACTTTCCTACGAGCAGTACTTC

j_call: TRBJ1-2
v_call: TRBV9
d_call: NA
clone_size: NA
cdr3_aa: CASSLQTGRFNYGYTF
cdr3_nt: TGTGCCAGCAGCCTACAGACAGGTCGATTTAACTATGGCTACACCTTC

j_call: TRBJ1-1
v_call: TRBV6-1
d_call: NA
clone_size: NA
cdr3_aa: CASSVASRGGTEAFF
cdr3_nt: TGTGCCAGCAGTGTCGCCAGTCGAGGAGGCACTGAAGCTTTCTTT

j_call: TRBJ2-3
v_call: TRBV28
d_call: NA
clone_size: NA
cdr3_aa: CASSPRLWQSTDTQYF
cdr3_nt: TGTGCCAGCAGTCCCCGTCTCTGGCAAAGCACAGATACGCAGTATTTT

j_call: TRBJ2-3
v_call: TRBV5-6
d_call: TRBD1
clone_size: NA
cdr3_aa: CASSHSGTGINQQYF
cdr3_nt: TGTGCCAGCAGCCATTCCGGGACAGGGATAAATCAGCAGTATTTT

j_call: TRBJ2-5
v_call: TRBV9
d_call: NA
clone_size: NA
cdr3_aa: CASSVVGSVGETQYF
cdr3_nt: TGTGCCAGCAGCGTAGTTGGGAGCGTGGGAGAGACCCAGTACTTC

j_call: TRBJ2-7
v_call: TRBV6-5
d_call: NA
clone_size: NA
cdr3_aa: CASSYHGLGSYEQYF
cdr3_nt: TGTGCCAGCAGTTACCACGGGTTAGGCTCCTACGAGCAGTACTTC

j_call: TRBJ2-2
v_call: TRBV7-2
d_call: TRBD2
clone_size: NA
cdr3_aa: CASSFPSSGSGELFF
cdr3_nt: TGTGCCAGCAGCTTTCCCAGTAGCGGGAGCGGGGAGCTGTTTTTT

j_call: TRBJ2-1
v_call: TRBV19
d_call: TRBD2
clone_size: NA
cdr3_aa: CASSLLATYNEQFF
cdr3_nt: TGTGCCAGTAGCCTACTAGCGACCTACAATGAGCAGTTCTTC

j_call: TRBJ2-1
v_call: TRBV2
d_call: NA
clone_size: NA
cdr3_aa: CASSVLGGVEQFF
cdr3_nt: TGTGCCAGCAGTGTGTTAGGGGGAGTTGAGCAGTTCTTC

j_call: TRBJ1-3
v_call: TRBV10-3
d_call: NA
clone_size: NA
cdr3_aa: CAIEQASGNTIYF
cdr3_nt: TGTGCCATCGAGCAGGCCTCTGGAAACACCATATATTTT

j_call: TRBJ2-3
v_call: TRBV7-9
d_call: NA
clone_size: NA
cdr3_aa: CASSPGTWNTDTQYF
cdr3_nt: TGTGCCAGCAGCCCCGGGACATGGAACACAGATACGCAGTATTTT

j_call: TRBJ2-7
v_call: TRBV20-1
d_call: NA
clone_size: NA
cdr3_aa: CSAPYYEQYF
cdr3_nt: TGCAGTGCTCCCTACTACGAGCAGTACTTC

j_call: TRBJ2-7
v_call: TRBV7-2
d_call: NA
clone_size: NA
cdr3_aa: CASSPGYSYEQYF
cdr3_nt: TGTGCCAGCAGCCCAGGTTATTCCTACGAGCAGTACTTC

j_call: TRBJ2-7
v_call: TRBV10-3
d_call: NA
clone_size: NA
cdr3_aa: CAISSTGLVNEQYF
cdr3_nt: TGTGCCATCAGTTCCACAGGGTTAGTGAACGAGCAGTACTTC

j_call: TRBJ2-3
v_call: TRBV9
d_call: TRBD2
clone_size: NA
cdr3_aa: CASSVDPGLAGSRDTQYF
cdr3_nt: TGTGCCAGCAGCGTAGACCCGGGACTAGCAGGCAGTAGGGATACGCAGTATTTT

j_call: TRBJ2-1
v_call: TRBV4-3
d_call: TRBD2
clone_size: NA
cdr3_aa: CASSPKRRGLGLAGASYNEQFF
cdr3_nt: TGCGCCAGCAGCCCGAAGAGGCGGGGGCTCGGACTAGCGGGAGCCTCCTACAATGAGCAGTTCTTC

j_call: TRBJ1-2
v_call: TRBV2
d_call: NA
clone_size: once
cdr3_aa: CASTYSVRQAHGYTF
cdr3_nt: TGTGCCAGCACCTACTCAGTCCGGCAGGCCCATGGCTACACCTTC

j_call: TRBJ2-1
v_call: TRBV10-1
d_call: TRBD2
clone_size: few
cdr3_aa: CASRGLAGGTREQFF
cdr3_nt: TGCGCCAGCAGGGGACTAGCGGGAGGGACCAGGGAGCAGTTCTTC

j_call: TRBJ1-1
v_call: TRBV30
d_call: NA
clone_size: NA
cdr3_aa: CACQRPGSAEAFF
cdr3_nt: TGTGCCTGCCAAAGGCCGGGGTCGGCTGAAGCTTTCTTT

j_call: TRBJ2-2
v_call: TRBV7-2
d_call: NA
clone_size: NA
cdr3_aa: CASSLRHRGFGELFF
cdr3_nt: TGTGCCAGCAGCTTACGACACCGGGGGTTCGGGGAGCTGTTTTTT

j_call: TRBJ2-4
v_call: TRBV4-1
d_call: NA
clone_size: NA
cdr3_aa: CASSRGGAEVAKNIQYF
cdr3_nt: TGCGCCAGCAGCCGGGGGGGGGCGGAGGTGGCCAAAAACATTCAGTACTTC

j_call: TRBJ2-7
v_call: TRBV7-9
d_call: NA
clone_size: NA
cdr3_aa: CASSPGGNSYEQYF
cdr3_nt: TGTGCCAGCAGCCCCGGAGGGAACTCCTACGAGCAGTACTTC

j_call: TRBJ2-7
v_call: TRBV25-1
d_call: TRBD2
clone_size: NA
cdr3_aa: CASRKASGLYEQYF
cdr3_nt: TGTGCCAGCAGGAAAGCTAGCGGGCTGTACGAGCAGTACTTC

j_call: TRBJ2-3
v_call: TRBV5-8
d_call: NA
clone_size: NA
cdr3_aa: CASSLGSGVTDTQYF
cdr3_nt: TGTGCCAGCAGCTTGGGGTCCGGAGTTACAGATACGCAGTATTTT

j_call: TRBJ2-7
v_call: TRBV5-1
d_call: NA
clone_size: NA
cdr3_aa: CASSLGGTYEQYF
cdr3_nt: TGCGCCAGCAGCTTGGGAGGCACCTACGAGCAGTACTTC

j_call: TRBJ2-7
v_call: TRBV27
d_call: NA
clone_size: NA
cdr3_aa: CASSLVPSYYEQYF
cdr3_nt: TGTGCCAGCAGTTTAGTGCCAAGCTACTACGAGCAGTACTTC

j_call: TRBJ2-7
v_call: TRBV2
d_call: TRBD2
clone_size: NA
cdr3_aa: CASSEEPSGVSPYEQYF
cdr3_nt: TGTGCCAGCAGTGAAGAGCCTAGCGGAGTCTCCCCCTACGAGCAGTACTTC

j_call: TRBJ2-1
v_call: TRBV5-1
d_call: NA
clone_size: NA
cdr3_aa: CASSWTGALGDEQFF
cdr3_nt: TGCGCCAGCAGCTGGACGGGAGCCCTTGGGGATGAGCAGTTCTTC

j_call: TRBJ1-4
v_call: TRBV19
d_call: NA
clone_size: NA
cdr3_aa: CASSTGQTNEKLFF
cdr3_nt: TGTGCCAGTAGTACCGGACAGACTAATGAAAAACTGTTTTTT

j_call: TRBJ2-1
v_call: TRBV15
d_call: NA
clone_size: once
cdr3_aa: CATSSMTPGEEQFF
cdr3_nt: TGTGCCACCAGCAGTATGACGCCCGGGGAGGAGCAGTTCTTC

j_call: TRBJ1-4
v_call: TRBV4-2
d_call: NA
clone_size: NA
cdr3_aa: CASSQDIGGGTSGGNEKLFF
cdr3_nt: TGTGCCAGCAGCCAAGATATTGGCGGGGGCACGTCTGGGGGTAATGAAAAACTGTTTTTT

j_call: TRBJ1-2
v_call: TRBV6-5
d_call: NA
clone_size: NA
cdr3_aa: CASSYSIAAPSYGYTF
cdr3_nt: TGTGCCAGCAGTTACTCGATAGCCGCACCTAGCTATGGCTACACCTTC

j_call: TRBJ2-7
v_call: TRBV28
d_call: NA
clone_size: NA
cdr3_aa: CASSFEWRTTSNYEQYF
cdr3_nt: TGTGCCAGCAGTTTTGAGTGGAGGACTACTTCAAACTACGAGCAGTACTTC

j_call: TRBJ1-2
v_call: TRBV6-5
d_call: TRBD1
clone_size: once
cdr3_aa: CASSSVRGRDGYGYTF
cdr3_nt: TGTGCCAGCAGTTCCGTCAGGGGGCGCGACGGCTATGGCTACACCTTC

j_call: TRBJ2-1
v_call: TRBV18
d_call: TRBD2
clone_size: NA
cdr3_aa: CASSPTSGSRNEQFF
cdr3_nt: TGTGCCAGCTCTCCGACTAGCGGGAGTCGCAATGAGCAGTTCTTC

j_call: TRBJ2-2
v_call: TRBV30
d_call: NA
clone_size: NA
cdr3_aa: CAWALLNTGELFF
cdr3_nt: TGTGCCTGGGCACTCCTGAACACCGGGGAGCTGTTTTTT

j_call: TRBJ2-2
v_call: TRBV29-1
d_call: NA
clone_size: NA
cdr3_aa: CSVRGGTGELFF
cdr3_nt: TGCAGCGTCAGGGGCGGTACCGGGGAGCTGTTTTTT

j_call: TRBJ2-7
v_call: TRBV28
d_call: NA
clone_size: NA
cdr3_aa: CASSLSSYEQYF
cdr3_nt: TGTGCCAGCAGTTTATCTTCCTACGAGCAGTACTTC

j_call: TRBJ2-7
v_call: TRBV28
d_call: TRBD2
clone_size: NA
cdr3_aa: CASSLLAGVGWQYF
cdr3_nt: TGTGCCAGCAGTCTACTAGCGGGAGTGGGTTGGCAGTACTTC

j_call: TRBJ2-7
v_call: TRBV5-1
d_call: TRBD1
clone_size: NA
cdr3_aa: CASSLGGTGTPYEQYF
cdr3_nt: TGCGCCAGCAGCTTGGGGGGGACAGGGACCCCCTACGAGCAGTACTTC

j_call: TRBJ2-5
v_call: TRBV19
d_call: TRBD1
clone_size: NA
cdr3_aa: CASTTGGPQETQYF
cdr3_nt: TGTGCCAGCACTACAGGGGGCCCCCAAGAGACCCAGTACTTC

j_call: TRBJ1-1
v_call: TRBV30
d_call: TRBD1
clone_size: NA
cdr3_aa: CAWSDGQGLMNTEAFF
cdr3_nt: TGTGCCTGGAGTGACGGACAGGGATTAATGAACACTGAAGCTTTCTTT